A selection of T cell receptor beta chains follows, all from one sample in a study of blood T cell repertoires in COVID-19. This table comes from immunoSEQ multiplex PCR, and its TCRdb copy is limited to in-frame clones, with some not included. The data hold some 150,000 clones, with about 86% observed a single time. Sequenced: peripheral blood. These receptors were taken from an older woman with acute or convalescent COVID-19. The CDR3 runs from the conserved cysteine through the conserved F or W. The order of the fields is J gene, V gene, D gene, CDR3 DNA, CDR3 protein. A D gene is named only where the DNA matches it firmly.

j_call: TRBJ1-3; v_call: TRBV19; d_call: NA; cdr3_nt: TGTGCCAGTAGGCCCGGGCAGGGGAAGGAAAACACCATATATTTT; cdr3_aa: CASRPGQGKENTIYF
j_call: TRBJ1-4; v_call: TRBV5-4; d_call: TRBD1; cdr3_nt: TGTGCCAGCAGCTGGGACAGATATAATGAAAAACTGTTTTTT; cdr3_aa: CASSWDRYNEKLFF
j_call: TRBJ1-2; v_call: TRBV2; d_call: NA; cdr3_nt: TGTGCCAGCAGTGAATCACAGAGATTTAACTATGGCTACACCTTC; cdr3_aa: CASSESQRFNYGYTF
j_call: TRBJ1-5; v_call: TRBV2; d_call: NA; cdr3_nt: TGTGCCAGCAGTGGGGGCCCTGATAGCAATCAGCCCCAGCATTTT; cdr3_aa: CASSGGPDSNQPQHF
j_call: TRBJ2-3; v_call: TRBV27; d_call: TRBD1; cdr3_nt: TGTGCCAGCAGGCCAGACAGGGTCCACCCTTCGCAGTATTTT; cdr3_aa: CASRPDRVHPSQYF
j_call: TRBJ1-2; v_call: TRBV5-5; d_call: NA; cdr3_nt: TGTGCCAGCAGCCTCGCTGGGGGGGGCGACTATGGCTACACCTTC; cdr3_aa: CASSLAGGGDYGYTF
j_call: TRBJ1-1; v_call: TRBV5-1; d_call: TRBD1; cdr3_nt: TGCGCCAGCAGCCCGGGGACAGGGGGTACTGAAGCTTTCTTT; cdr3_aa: CASSPGTGGTEAFF
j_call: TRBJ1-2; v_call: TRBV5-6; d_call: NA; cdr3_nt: TGTGCCAGCAGCTTGGGGGCAGGGAAGAACTATGGCTACACCTTC; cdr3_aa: CASSLGAGKNYGYTF
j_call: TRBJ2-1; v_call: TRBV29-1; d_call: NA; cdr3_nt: TGCAGCGTGCAGGGACTTCCCTCCTACAATGAGCAGTTCTTC; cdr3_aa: CSVQGLPSYNEQFF
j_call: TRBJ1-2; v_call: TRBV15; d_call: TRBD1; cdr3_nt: TGTGCCACCAGCGAGGGGACAGGGTCGCCGGGGAGTGGCTACACCTTC; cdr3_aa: CATSEGTGSPGSGYTF
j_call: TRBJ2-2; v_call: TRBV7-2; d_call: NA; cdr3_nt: TGTGCCAGCAGCCCGCCAGACGGGGGGAACACCGGGGAGCTGTTTTTT; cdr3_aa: CASSPPDGGNTGELFF
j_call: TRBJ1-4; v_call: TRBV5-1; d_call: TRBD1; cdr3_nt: TGCGCCAGCAGCGTGGGACAGGGAGGTGAAAAACTGTTTTTT; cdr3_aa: CASSVGQGGEKLFF
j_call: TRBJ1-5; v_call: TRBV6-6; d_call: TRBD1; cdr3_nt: TGTGCCAGCAGTCAGACAGGGAATAATCAGCCCCAGCATTTT; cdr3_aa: CASSQTGNNQPQHF
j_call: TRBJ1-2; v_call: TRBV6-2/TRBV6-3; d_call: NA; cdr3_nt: TGTGCCAGCAGTTACTCTTATGGTCGGGGCTACACCTTC; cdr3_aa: CASSYSYGRGYTF
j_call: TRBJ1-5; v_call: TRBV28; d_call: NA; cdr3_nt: TGTGCCAGCAGTTTGGTACCAGGGCAGCTCATGATTCAGCCCCAGCATTTT; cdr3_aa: CASSLVPGQLMIQPQHF